The source of this T cell receptor beta chain is a study of blood T cell repertoires in COVID-19. Study context: PBMCs, B-cell-depleted T cells, or T cells were the source of the cDNA or gDNA that made up the material.

Authors' methods: Using reference gene primer amplification, nucleated cell counts were estimated. Using immunoSEQ multiplex PCR, the repertoire was profiled, and TCRdb retains in-frame clones only, with some absent. V and J calls and clone size follow that table, whereas D and trimming were derived from the DNA. The sample has 330,000 or so clones; around nine tenths are singletons. The study assigned cohorts using participant-reported clinical history. The recovered donors of Cohort 3 showed two negative PCRs, clearance, or symptom resolution. This CDR3 comprises 14 residues. V shed 3 bases and J shed 2 bases, with 7 bases lying between them. Germline-derived CDR1 and CDR2 are MDHEN and SYDVKM.

This clonotype was obtained from a man between 25 and 39 years old who had recovered from COVID-19. The sequencing input was PBMCs or T cells enriched from blood (not recorded which). V is TRBV28 and J is TRBJ1-4, with D perhaps matching TRBD1 (5 bases). CDR3 nucleotides: TGTGCCAGCAGTTTGACAGTTACTAATGAAAAACTGTTTTTT. Translation: CASSLTVTNEKLFF.